This section outlines one TCR beta chain sequence together with its context. The data stem from a study of blood T cell repertoires in COVID-19. Data came from immunoSEQ multiplex PCR; TCRdb stores just in-frame clones and leaves some out. Of about 210,000 clones listed, around 85% are singletons. Germline values: CDR1 MRHNA, CDR2 SNTAGT. The CDR3 runs 15 residues. V was pared by 6 bases and J by 0 bases, with 12 bases between. This receptor was taken from a man in his forties who had recovered from COVID-19. The V and J genes are TRBV6-4 and TRBJ2-1; D is perhaps TRBD2 (6 bases). Input material: PBMCs or T cells enriched from blood (not recorded which). The CDR3 nucleotides are TGTGCCAGCAGCCCCAAGGAGGGCTCCTACAATGAGCAGTTCTTC. This translates into CASSPKEGSYNEQFF.